The source of this TCR beta chain is a study of T cells after yellow fever vaccination. Via MiXCR, TCRdb re-called the 5' RACE reads, giving one row per CDR3 protein. The sample carries a few hundred thousand distinct CDR3 sequences, roughly 8.4% recorded once. The table lists this clonotype with a few counts. CDR3 length equals 14 residues. The V and J ends lost 6 bases and 2 bases respectively, with 12 bases between them. Per germline, CDR1 SGHRS and CDR2 YFSETQ. The source of this sequence is a man between 18 and 35 years old who received the YFV17D yellow fever vaccine. The sequenced sample was PBMCs, obtained about 41 days after the first yellow fever vaccination. This sequence joins TRBV5-1 and TRBJ2-1, with D hard to call. The CDR3 DNA is TGCGCCAGCACACCCTTGGATCCCTACAATGAGCAGTTCTTC. It encodes CASTPLDPYNEQFF.